This entry concerns a single TCR beta chain. These data come from a study of blood T cell repertoires in COVID-19. Study information: Spain, Italy and the United States supplied samples that represented acute and convalescent COVID-19.

Germline values: CDR1 LNHDA, CDR2 SQIVND (reference sequence). This CDR3 comprises 16 residues. V was pared by 7 bases and J by 2 bases, with 7 bases of the junction left unmatched. This table comes from immunoSEQ multiplex PCR, and its TCRdb copy is limited to in-frame clones, with some not included. The repertoire holds over 100,000 clones, with roughly four fifths as singletons. V gene TRBV19 combines with J gene TRBJ1-4; 10 nucleotides line up with TRBD1. This TCR came from a man between 65 and 79 years old with acute or convalescent COVID-19. The sequencing input was peripheral blood. CDR3 in DNA: TGTGCCAGTACCTCCGGGACAGGGGCCACTAATGAAAAACTGTTTTTT. Translation: CASTSGTGATNEKLFF.